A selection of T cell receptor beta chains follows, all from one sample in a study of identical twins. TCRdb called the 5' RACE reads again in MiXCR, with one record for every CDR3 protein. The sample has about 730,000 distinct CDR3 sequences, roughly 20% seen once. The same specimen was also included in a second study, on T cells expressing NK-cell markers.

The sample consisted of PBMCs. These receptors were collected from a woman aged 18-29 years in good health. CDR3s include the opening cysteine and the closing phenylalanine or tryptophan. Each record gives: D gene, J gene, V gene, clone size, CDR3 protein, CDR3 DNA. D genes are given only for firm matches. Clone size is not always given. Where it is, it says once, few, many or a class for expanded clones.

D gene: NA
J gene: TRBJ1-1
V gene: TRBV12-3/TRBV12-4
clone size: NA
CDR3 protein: CASSFINTEAFF
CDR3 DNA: TGTGCCAGCAGTTTTATTAACACTGAAGCTTTCTTT

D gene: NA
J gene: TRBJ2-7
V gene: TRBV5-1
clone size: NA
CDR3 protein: CASSLLPGQDSYEQYF
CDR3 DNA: TGCGCCAGCTCTCTATTACCGGGTCAAGACTCCTACGAGCAGTACTTC

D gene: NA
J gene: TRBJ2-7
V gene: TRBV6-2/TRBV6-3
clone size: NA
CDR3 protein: CASSYGGQDLMVQYF
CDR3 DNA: TGTGCCAGCAGTTACGGGGGGCAGGACCTGATGGTGCAGTACTTC

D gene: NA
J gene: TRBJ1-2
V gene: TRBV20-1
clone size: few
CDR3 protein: CKGLANYGYTF
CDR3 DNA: TGCAAAGGGTTAGCTAACTATGGCTACACCTTC

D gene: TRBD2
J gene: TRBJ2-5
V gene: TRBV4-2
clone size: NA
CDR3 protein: CASSQGFSGERTQYF
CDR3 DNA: TGTGCCAGCAGCCAAGGATTTAGCGGGGAGAGGACCCAGTACTTC

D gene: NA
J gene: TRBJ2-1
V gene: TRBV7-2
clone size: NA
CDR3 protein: CASSFRLWTRGHNEQFF
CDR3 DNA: TGTGCCAGCAGCTTTCGCCTCTGGACAAGGGGCCACAATGAGCAGTTCTTC

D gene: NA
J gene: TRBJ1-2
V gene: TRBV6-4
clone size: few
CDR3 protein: CASSDSITGRGYTF
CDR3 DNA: TGTGCCAGCAGTGACTCAATCACAGGACGGGGCTACACCTTC

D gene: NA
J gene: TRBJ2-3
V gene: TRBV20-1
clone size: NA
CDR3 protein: CSASGTGNTDTQYF
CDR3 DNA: TGCAGTGCTAGCGGGACTGGAAACACAGATACGCAGTATTTT

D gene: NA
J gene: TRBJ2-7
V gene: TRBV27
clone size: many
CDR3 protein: CASSLSVERLYEQYF
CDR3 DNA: TGTGCCAGCAGTTTATCAGTCGAACGGCTCTACGAGCAGTACTTC

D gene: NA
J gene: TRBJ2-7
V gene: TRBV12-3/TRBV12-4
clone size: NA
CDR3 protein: CASSPRGTGEQYF
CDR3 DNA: TGTGCCAGCAGCCCACGGGGGACTGGGGAGCAGTACTTC

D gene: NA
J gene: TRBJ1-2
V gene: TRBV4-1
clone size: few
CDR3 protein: CASSQSDAPNYGYTF
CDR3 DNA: TGCGCCAGCAGCCAGAGCGACGCGCCGAACTATGGCTACACCTTC

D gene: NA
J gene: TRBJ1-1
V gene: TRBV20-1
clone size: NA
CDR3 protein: CSAGRTAMNTEAFF
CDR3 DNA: TGCAGTGCAGGGAGGACAGCCATGAACACTGAAGCTTTCTTT

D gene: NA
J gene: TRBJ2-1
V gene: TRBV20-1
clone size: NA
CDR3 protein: CSAASSGFSYNEQFF
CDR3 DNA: TGCAGTGCTGCCTCATCGGGCTTCTCCTACAATGAGCAGTTCTTC

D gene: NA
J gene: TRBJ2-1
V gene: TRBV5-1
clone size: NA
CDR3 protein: CASSTIARTYNEQFF
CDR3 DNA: TGCGCCAGCAGCACCATAGCGCGAACCTACAATGAGCAGTTCTTC

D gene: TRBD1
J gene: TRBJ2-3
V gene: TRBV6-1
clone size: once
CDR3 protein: CASTEKGAKDTQYF
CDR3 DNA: TGTGCCAGCACCGAGAAGGGGGCGAAAGATACGCAGTATTTT

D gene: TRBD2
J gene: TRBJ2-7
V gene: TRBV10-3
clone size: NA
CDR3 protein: CAISDTSGYEQYF
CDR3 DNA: TGTGCCATCAGTGATACTAGCGGCTACGAGCAGTACTTC

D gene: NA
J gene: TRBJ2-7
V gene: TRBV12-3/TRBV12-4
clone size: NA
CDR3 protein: CASSLPYKGEQYF
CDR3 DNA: TGTGCCAGCAGTTTACCCTATAAGGGGGAACAGTACTTC

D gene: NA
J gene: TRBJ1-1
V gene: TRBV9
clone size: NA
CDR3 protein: CASSAKGTWGRQMNTEAFF
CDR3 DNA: TGTGCCAGCAGCGCTAAGGGGACCTGGGGGAGGCAGATGAACACTGAAGCTTTCTTT

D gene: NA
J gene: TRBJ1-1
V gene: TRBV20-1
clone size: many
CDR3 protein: CSAKDWNTEAFF
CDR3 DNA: TGCAGTGCCAAGGACTGGAACACTGAAGCTTTCTTT

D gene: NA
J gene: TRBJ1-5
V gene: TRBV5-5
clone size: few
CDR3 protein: CASSARGDGNQPQHF
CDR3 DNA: TGTGCCAGCAGCGCGAGGGGGGACGGCAATCAGCCCCAGCATTTT

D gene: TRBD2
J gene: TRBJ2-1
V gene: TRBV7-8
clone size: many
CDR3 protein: CASSYSAGTSGRGNEQFF
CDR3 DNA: TGTGCCAGCAGTTACTCAGCCGGGACTAGCGGGAGGGGAAATGAGCAGTTCTTC

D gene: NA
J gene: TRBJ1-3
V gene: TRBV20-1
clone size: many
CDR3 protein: CSAKPGPGNTIYF
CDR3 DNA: TGCAGTGCTAAGCCAGGGCCTGGAAACACCATATATTTT

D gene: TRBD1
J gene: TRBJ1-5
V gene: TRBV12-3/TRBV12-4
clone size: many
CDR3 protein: CASSWTGGEQPQHF
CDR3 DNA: TGTGCCAGCAGTTGGACAGGGGGCGAACAGCCCCAGCATTTT

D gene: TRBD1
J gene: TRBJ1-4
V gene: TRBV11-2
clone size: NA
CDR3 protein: CASSGTGGGSEKLFF
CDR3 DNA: TGTGCCAGCAGCGGCACAGGGGGCGGTAGTGAAAAACTGTTTTTT

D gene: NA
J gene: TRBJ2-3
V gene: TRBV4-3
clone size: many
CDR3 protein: CASSPGGADTQYF
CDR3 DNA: TGCGCCAGCAGCCCGGGGGGCGCAGATACGCAGTATTTT

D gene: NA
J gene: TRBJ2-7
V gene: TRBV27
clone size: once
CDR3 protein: CASSLLARIYEQYF
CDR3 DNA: TGTGCCAGCAGTTTACTGGCTAGGATCTACGAGCAGTACTTC

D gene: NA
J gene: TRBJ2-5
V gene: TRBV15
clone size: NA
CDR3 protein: CATRRSIGTQYF
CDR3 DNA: TGTGCCACCAGAAGATCCATTGGGACCCAGTACTTC

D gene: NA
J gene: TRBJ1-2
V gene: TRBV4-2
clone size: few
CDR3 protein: CASSQDKWGGYTF
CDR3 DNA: TGTGCCAGCAGCCAAGATAAGTGGGGAGGCTACACCTTC

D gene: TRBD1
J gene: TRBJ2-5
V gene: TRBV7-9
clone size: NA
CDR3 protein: CASSLGQGFKVAQYF
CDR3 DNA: TGTGCCAGCAGCCTCGGACAGGGCTTCAAAGTTGCCCAGTACTTC

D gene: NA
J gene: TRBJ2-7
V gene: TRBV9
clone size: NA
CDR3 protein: CASSTEDGYEQYF
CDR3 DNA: TGTGCCAGCAGTACAGAGGATGGCTACGAGCAGTACTTC

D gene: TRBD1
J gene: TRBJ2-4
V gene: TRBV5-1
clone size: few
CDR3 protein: CASSSPGQGPRGGIQYF
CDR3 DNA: TGCGCCAGCAGCTCCCCGGGACAGGGGCCCCGGGGGGGCATTCAGTACTTC

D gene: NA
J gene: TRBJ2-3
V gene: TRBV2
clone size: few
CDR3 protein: CASSEVRGSDTQYF
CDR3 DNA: TGTGCCAGCAGTGAAGTTAGGGGGTCAGATACGCAGTATTTT

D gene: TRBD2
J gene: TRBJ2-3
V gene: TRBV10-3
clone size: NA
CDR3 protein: CAINWREGHTDTQYF
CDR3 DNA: TGTGCCATCAACTGGCGGGAGGGCCACACAGATACGCAGTATTTT